This T cell receptor beta chain was observed in a study of shared T cell receptors in the human thymus. The CDR3 totals 13 residues. CDR1 and CDR2 (germline): KGHSH, LQKENI. Deletions cut 3 bases from V and 5 bases from J, with 10 bases between. The data were produced by immunoSEQ multiplex PCR, yet TCRdb's version contains in-frame clones alone and is incomplete. The table has roughly 410,000 clones, over 90% seen once. The origin of this receptor is a human donor. Source material: thymocytes. The gene calls are TRBV18 and TRBJ1-1, with D perhaps TRBD1 (5 bases). CDR3 protein: CASSPPGGTEAFF. For the CDR3, the DNA is TGTGCCAGCTCACCTCCGGGGGGGACTGAAGCTTTCTTT.